A single sample is the source of the 5 T cell receptor beta chains below, sequenced in a study of T cell repertoires in cytomegalovirus infection. Each CDR3 protein gets one entry after TCRdb re-called the reads with MiXCR. The sample yields roughly 69,000 distinct CDR3 sequences, around 27% seen once. No cognate antigen is known for these TCRs. This specimen consisted of CD8+ T cells from cultured PBMCs, obtained from culture after CMV antigen stimulation. The receptors come from a human donor in good health (CMV status not recorded). Some clones in this sample may be carry-over from other donors' samples.

The chain carries TRBV7-9 and TRBJ2-7; D is perhaps TRBD1 or TRBD2 (5 bases each). This CDR3 contains 15 residues. Germline loops: CDR1 SEHNR, CDR2 FQNEAQ (reference sequence). The V end lost 4 bases, the J end lost 0 bases, and 13 bases lay between the germline ends. CDR3 DNA sequence: TGTGCCAGCAGCTCCCCCGGGGCCCTCTCCTACGAGCAGTACTTC. It yields the protein CASSSPGALSYEQYF. The variable domain in full, with the rest retrieved from reference TRBV7-9 and TRBJ2-7, is DTGVSQNPRHKITKRGQNVTFRCDPISEHNRLYWYRQTLGQGPEFLTYFQNEAQLEKSRLLSDRFSAERPKGSFSTLEIQRTEQGDSAMYLCASSSPGALSYEQYFGPGTRLTVT.

V and J are TRBV6-1 and TRBJ2-7, with D perhaps matching TRBD1 (6 bases). The CDR3 has 12 amino acids. Germline-derived CDR1 and CDR2 are MNHNS and SASEGT. V was cut by 5 bases and J by 7 bases, with 12 bases left in between. The CDR3 region has the DNA TGTGCCAGCAGTTACGACAGGCGGGAGCAGTACTTC. This sequence encodes CASSYDRREQYF.

This clonotype was detected many times. This chain joins TRBV27 and TRBJ2-7; D may be TRBD1 (6 bases). In germline, CDR1 is MNHEY, CDR2 SMNVEV (reference sequence). CDR3 length equals 11 residues. Trimming stripped 7 bases from V and 7 bases from J, with 11 bases between. The CDR3 DNA sequence: TGTGCCAGCATCACCCAGGGGGAGCAGTACTTC. It yields the protein CASITQGEQYF.

At least ten counts were recorded for this clonotype. J is TRBJ1-5 and V is TRBV6-1; TRBD1 matches 8 bases. The CDR3 loop spans 16 amino acids. In germline, CDR1 is MNHNS, CDR2 SASEGT. V gave up 3 bases and J gave up 5 bases; unmatched junction bases: 9. CDR3 in amino acids: CASSEVHGQGYQPQHF. CDR3 in DNA: TGTGCCAGCAGTGAGGTACACGGACAGGGCTATCAGCCCCAGCATTTT.

This chain joins TRBV2 and TRBJ2-7, with D unclear. CDR3 length: 10 amino acids. V was cut by 7 bases and J by 4 bases, with 5 bases left in between. Germline assignment: CDR1 SNHLY and CDR2 FYNNEI. The CDR3 is CASKGYEQYF. The CDR3 region has the DNA TGTGCCAGCAAAGGTTACGAGCAGTACTTC.